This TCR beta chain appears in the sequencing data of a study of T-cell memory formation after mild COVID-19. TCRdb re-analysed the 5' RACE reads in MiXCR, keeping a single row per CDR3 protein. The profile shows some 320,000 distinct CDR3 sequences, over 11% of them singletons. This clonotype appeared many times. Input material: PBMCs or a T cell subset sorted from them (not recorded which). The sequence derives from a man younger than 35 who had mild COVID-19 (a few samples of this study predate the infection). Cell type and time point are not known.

The CDR3 DNA sequence: TGTGCCAGCAGCCAAATCGGGACAACCAATGAGCAGTTCTTC. As protein: CASSQIGTTNEQFF. This sequence joins TRBV11-1 and TRBJ2-1; D perhaps matches TRBD1 (6 bases). Per the germline V gene, CDR1 is SGHAT and CDR2 is FQDESV (reference sequence). The CDR3 has 14 residues. The V and J ends lost 5 bases and 6 bases respectively, with 14 bases between them.